This T cell receptor (beta chain) was identified in a study of cytomegalovirus exposure and HLA in healthy donors. Those who donated were healthy bone marrow donors. Study-wide points: Later, an analysis showed that TCR beta chains associated with HLA were more clonally expanded than others that were equally common. V- and J-gene trimming in TCR beta was tied to a missense DCLRE1C variant by an analysis performed later. Most of the CMV-associated TCR beta chains (in a later analysis) appeared to be HLA-restricted.

Use of 60 Vbeta and 13 Jbeta primers characterized the PCR. Only in-frame clones appear in the TCRdb table, and some are missing; sequencing was by immunoSEQ multiplex PCR. Of fewer than 70,000 clones in the sample, roughly 74% were seen once. Trimming at V came to 4 bases and at J to 2 bases, leaving 8 bases not matched to a gene. The CDR3 runs 16 residues. Per the germline V gene, CDR1 is SGHRS and CDR2 is YFSETQ. Concerning this clone: Antigen unknown.

Sequencing input: PBMCs. This clonotype was obtained from a woman aged 55-70 years in good health and CMV-seropositive. V usage is TRBV5-1 and J usage is TRBJ1-5; TRBD1 matches at 8 bases. Written as DNA, the CDR3 is TGCGCCAGCAGCGGGGAGGGACAGGCGGGCAATCAGCCCCAGCATTTT. It translates to CASSGEGQAGNQPQHF.